This entry is about one T cell receptor beta chain. This sample is drawn from a study of blood T cell repertoires in COVID-19. Study-level information: In each case, the material was cDNA or gDNA derived from T cells, B-cell-depleted T cells, or PBMCs.

This CDR3 region has 12 residues. Trimming pared 2 bases from V and 5 bases from J, leaving 3 bases between. In germline, CDR1 is MGHDK, CDR2 SYGVNS. TCRdb's table, derived via immunoSEQ multiplex PCR, lists solely in-frame clones and lacks some. The table includes 30,000 or so clones, around 87% detected once. This TCR was recovered from a man at least 80 years old with acute or convalescent COVID-19. The genes are TRBV25-1 and TRBJ2-2; no clear D. Sample: peripheral blood. The CDR3: CASSEVTGELFF. CDR3 DNA: TGTGCCAGCAGTGAAGTAACCGGGGAGCTGTTTTTT.